The next 7 T cell receptor beta chains were all read from a single sample in a study of blood T cells in healthy people across ages. A J-beta primer mix and a sample-barcoded 5' primer were used in a second PCR of roughly 6 to 12 cycles. Via MiXCR, TCRdb re-called the 5' RACE reads, giving one row per CDR3 protein. The profile shows more than 900,000 distinct CDR3 sequences, under 30% of them singletons. This same sample was also taken into another study, of T cells of mothers and their children.

The sample consisted of blood. These receptors came from a girl aged 2 to 10 in good health.

The table lists this clonotype with many counts. The chain recombines TRBV28 with TRBJ2-3; D is possibly TRBD1 (5 bases). Germline V gene sequence: CDR1 MDHEN, CDR2 SYDVKM. Trimming pared 5 bases from V and 4 bases from J, leaving 7 bases between. The CDR3 spans 12 residues. Written as DNA, the CDR3 is TGTGCCAGCAGTAAACAGGCAGATACGCAGTATTTT. Protein product: CASSKQADTQYF.

The J gene is TRBJ2-3, the V gene TRBV7-9, with D possibly being TRBD1 or TRBD2 (5 bases each). V was trimmed by 5 bases and J by 0 bases, leaving 15 bases between them. The CDR3 has 16 amino acids. Germline V gene data show CDR1 as SEHNR and CDR2 as FQNEAQ (reference sequence). CDR3 loop: CASSPEGQPSTDTQYF. The CDR3 region has the DNA TGTGCCAGCAGCCCAGAGGGGCAGCCTAGCACAGATACGCAGTATTTT. Full variable domain (remainder filled in from reference TRBV7-9 and TRBJ2-3): DTGVSQNPRHKITKRGQNVTFRCDPISEHNRLYWYRQTLGQGPEFLTYFQNEAQLEKSRLLSDRFSAERPKGSFSTLEIQRTEQGDSAMYLCASSPEGQPSTDTQYFGPGTRLTVL.

The rearrangement links TRBV3-1 to TRBJ2-5; D is unclear. CDR1 is LGHDT and CDR2 is YNNKEL in the germline V gene (reference sequence). Trimming stripped 2 bases from V and 4 bases from J, with 11 bases between. The CDR3 has 14 residues. The DNA of the CDR3 is TGTGCCAGCAGCCAACAATGGGTCGGAGAGACCCAGTACTTC. Translating gives CASSQQWVGETQYF.

This clonotype was seen many times. A junction boundary mismatches the germline segment, possibly from a read error. The chain combines TRBV27 with TRBJ2-7, with 7 bases fitting TRBD1. CDR3 length equals 14 residues. Germline V gives CDR1 MNHEY, CDR2 SMNVEV (reference sequence). The CDR3 DNA sequence: TGCGCCAGCAGCTCCGGGACAGCTTCCTACGAGCAGTACTTC. Translating it yields CASSSGTASYEQYF.

The chain has TRBV7-9 and TRBJ2-1; D not resolved. Between the trimmed V and J ends, which lost 5 bases and 7 bases, there was a span of 9 bases. Germline V gene data show CDR1 as SEHNR and CDR2 as FQNEAQ (reference sequence). This CDR3 is 12 amino acids long. The CDR3 DNA reads as TGTGCCAGCAGCAAGGGCAGGAATGAGCAGTTCTTC. Translation: CASSKGRNEQFF.

This chain connects TRBV14 to TRBJ2-2, with D uncertain. V was cut by 4 bases and J by 3 bases, with 12 bases left in between. The CDR3 runs to 15 residues. Germline V lookup: CDR1 SGHDN, CDR2 FVKESK. The CDR3 is CASSLRRADTGELFF. CDR3 DNA: TGTGCCAGCAGCCTCCGAAGGGCTGACACCGGGGAGCTGTTTTTT.

The CDR3 coding sequence is TGTGCCAGCAGCTGGGACACCATCACAGATACGCAGTATTTT. Translating it yields CASSWDTITDTQYF. The V call is TRBV7-2, the J call TRBJ2-3; the D gene is possibly TRBD1 (6 bases). The CDR3 consists of 14 residues. Trimming cost V 4 bases and J 2 bases, with 10 bases left between them. The germline V gene has CDR1 SGHTA and CDR2 FQGNSA.